What follows are 2 T cell receptor beta chains derived from one specimen sequenced in a study of blood T cell repertoires in COVID-19. The repertoire was sequenced with immunoSEQ multiplex PCR; TCRdb's copy has only in-frame clones and lacks some. The sample yields about 170,000 clones, roughly 91% seen once. Sequenced sample: peripheral blood. The receptors were gathered from a man between 18 and 35 years old with COVID-19, enrolled during active disease.

This CDR3 reads CASSYSPNTDTQYF. Written as DNA, the CDR3 is TGTGCCAGCAGTTACTCGCCTAACACAGATACGCAGTATTTT. The V gene is TRBV6-5, the J gene TRBJ2-3, with unresolved D. The ends were cut back, 0 bases at V and 2 bases at J, with 6 bases in the middle. This CDR3 is 14 amino acids long. The germline V gene encodes CDR1 MNHEY and CDR2 SVGAGI.

The chain couples TRBV7-9 to TRBJ1-3; D gene uncertain. The length of the CDR3 is 16 residues. Germline assignment: CDR1 SEHNR and CDR2 FQNEAQ (reference sequence). V dropped 5 bases and J dropped 0 bases, with 14 bases sitting between them. CDR3 sequence reads: CASSLPPGNSGNTIYF. As DNA, the CDR3 is TGTGCCAGCAGCCTCCCGCCGGGAAACTCTGGAAACACCATATATTTT.